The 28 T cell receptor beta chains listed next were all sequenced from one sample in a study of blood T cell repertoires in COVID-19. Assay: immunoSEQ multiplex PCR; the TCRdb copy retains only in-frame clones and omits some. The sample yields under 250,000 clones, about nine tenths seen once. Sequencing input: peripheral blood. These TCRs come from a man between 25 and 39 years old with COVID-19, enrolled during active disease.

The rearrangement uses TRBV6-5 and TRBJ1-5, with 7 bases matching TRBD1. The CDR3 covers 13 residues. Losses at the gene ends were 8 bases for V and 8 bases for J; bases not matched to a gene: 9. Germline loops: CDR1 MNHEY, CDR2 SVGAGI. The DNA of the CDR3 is TGTGCCAGCGAGGAAGGGGGCGAGGAGCCCCAGCATTTT. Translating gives CASEEGGEEPQHF.

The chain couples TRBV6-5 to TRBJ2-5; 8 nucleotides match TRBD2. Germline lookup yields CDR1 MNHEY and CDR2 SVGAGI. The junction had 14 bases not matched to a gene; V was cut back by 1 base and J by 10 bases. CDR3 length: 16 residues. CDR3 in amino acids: CASSYYRTSPLRDQYF. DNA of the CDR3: TGTGCCAGCAGTTACTACCGGACTAGCCCTCTGAGGGACCAGTACTTC.

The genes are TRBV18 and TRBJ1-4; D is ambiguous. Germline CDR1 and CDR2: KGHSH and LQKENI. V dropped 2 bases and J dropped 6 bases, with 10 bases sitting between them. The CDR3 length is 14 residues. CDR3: CASSPNDGDEKLFF. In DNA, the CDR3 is TGTGCCAGCTCACCAAACGACGGGGATGAAAAACTGTTTTTT.

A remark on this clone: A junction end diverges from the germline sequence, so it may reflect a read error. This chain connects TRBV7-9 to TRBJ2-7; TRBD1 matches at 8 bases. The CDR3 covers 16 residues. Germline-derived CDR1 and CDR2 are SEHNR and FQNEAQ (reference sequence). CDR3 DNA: TGTGCCAGCAGCGTAGCCAGGGGGCCGTTCACCTACGAGCAGTACTTC. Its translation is CASSVARGPFTYEQYF.

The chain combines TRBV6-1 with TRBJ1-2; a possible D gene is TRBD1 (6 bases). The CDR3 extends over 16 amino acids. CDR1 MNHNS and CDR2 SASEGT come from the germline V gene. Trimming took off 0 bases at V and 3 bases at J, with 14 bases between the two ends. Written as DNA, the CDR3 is TGTGCCAGCAGTGAAGCGCGGGGAGGGGGTTACTATGGCTACACCTTC. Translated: CASSEARGGGYYGYTF.

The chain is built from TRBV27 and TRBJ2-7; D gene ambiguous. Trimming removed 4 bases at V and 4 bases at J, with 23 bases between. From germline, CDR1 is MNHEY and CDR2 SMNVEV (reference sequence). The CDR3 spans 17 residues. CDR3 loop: CASSSNRFHLKNYEQYF. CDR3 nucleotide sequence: TGTGCCAGCAGTTCCAACAGATTCCACCTCAAAAATTACGAGCAGTACTTC.

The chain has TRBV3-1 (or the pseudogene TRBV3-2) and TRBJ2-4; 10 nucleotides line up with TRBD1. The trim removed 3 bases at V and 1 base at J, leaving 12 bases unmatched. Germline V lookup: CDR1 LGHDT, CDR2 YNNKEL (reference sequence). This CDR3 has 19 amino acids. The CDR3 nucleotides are TGTGCCAGCAGCCACTGGGGACAGGGGTCTAAAGGCGCCAAAAACATTCAGTACTTC. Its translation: CASSHWGQGSKGAKNIQYF.

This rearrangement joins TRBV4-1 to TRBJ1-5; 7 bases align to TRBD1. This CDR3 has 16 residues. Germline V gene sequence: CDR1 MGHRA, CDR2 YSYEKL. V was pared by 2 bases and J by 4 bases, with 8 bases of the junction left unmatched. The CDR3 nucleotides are TGCGCCAGCAGCCAATCAGCAACAGGGGAGAATCAGCCCCAGCATTTT. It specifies CASSQSATGENQPQHF.

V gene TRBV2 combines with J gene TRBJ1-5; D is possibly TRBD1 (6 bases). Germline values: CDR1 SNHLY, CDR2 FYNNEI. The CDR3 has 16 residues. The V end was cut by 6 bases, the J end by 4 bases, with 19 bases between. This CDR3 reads CASSQIGGLGNQPQHF. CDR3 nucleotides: TGTGCCAGCAGCCAGATAGGGGGACTAGGGAATCAGCCCCAGCATTTT.

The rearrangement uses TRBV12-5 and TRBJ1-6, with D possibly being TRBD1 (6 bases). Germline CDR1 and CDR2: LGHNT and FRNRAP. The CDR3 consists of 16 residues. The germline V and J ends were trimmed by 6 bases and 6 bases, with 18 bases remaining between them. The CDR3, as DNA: TGTGCTAGTGGAGAACAAGGGGGTAGGGGTAATTCACCCCTCCACTTT. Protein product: CASGEQGGRGNSPLHF.

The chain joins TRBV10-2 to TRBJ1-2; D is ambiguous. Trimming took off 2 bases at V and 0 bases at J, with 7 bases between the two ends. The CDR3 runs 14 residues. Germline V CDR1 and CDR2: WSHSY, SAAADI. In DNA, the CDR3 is TGCGCCAGCAGTGAGCAGGAAACTAACTATGGCTACACCTTC. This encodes CASSEQETNYGYTF.

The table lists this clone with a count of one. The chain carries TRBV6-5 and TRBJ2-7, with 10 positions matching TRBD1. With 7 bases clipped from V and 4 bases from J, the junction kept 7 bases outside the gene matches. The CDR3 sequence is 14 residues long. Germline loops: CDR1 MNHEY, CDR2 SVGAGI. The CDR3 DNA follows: TGTGCCAGCACCCGAGGACAGGGGGTATACGAGCAGTACTTC. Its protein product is CASTRGQGVYEQYF.

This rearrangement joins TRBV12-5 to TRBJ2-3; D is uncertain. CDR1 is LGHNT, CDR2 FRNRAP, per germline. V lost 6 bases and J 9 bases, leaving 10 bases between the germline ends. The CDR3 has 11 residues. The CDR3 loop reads CASGVTLTQYF. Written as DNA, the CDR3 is TGTGCTAGTGGGGTGACATTGACGCAGTATTTT.

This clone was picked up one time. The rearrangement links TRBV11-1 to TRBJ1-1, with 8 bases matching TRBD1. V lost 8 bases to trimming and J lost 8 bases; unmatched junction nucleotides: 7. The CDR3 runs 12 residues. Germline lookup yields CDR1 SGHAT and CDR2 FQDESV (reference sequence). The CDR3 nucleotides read TGTGCCAGCCGCCCCCGGGACAGGGAAGCTTTCTTT. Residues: CASRPRDREAFF. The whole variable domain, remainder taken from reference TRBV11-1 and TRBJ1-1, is EAEVAQSPRYKITEKSQAVAFWCDPISGHATLYWYRQILGQGPELLVQFQDESVVDDSQLPKDRFSAERLKGVDSTLKIQPAELGDSAMYLCASRPRDREAFFGQGTRLTVV.

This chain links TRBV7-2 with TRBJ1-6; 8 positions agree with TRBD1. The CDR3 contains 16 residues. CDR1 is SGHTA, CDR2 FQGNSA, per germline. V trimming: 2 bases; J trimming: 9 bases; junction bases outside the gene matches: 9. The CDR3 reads CASSLPRGRVGSPLHF. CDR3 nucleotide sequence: TGTGCCAGCAGCTTACCCAGGGGGCGCGTGGGTTCACCCCTCCACTTT.

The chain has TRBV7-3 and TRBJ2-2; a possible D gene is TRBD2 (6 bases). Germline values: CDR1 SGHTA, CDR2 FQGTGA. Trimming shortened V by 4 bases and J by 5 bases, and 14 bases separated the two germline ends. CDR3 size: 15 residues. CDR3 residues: CASSSGTPWTGELFF. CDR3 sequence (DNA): TGTGCCAGCAGCTCCGGGACTCCTTGGACCGGGGAGCTGTTTTTT.

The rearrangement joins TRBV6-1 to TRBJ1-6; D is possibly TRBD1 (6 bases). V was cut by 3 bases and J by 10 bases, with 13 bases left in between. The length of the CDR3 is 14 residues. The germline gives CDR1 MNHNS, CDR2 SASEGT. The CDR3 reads CASSDRDTKSPLHF. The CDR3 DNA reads TGTGCCAGCAGTGACCGGGACACCAAATCACCCCTCCACTTT.

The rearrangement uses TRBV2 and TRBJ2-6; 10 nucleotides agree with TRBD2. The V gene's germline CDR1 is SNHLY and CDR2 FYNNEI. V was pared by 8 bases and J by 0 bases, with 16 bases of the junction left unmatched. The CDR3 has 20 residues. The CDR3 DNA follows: TGTGCCAGCGCCCCCCTGAGCGGACTAGCGGACCCCTCTGGGGCCAACGTCCTGACTTTC. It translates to CASAPLSGLADPSGANVLTF.

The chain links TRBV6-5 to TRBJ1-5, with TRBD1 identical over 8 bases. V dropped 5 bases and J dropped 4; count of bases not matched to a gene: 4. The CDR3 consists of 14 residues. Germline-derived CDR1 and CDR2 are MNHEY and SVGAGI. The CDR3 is CASSLRTGNQPQHF. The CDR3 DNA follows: TGTGCCAGCAGTCTCCGGACAGGGAATCAGCCCCAGCATTTT.

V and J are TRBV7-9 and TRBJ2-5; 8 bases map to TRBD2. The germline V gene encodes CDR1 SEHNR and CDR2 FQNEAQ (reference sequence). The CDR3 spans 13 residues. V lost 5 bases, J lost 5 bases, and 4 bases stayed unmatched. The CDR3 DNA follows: TGTGCCAGCAGCCGCGGGGGGCTCGAGACCCAGTACTTC. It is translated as CASSRGGLETQYF.

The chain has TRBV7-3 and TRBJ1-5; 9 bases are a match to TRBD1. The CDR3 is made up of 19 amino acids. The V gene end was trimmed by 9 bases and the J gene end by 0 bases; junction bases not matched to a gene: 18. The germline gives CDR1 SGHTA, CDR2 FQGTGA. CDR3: CARANYRGRVKHSNQPQHF. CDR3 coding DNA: TGTGCCAGAGCCAATTACAGGGGGCGCGTCAAGCATAGCAATCAGCCCCAGCATTTT.

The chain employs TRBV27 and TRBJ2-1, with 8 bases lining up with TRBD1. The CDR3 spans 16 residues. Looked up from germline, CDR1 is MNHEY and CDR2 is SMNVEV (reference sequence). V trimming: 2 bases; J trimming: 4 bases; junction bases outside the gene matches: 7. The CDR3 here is CASSLEDRVSYNEQFF. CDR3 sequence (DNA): TGTGCCAGCAGTTTAGAGGACAGGGTTTCTTACAATGAGCAGTTCTTC.

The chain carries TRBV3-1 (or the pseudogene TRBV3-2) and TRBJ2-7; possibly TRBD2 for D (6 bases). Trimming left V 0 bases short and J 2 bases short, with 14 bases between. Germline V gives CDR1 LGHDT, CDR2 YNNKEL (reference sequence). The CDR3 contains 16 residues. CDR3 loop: CASSQDLFPGAYEQYF. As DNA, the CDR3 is TGTGCCAGCAGCCAAGATTTGTTTCCGGGGGCCTACGAGCAGTACTTC.

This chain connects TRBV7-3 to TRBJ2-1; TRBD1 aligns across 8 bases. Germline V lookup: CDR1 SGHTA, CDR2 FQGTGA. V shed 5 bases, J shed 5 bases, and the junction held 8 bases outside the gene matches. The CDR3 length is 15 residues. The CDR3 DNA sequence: TGTGCCAGCAGCCCCACAGGGGGTTACGACAATGAGCAGTTCTTC. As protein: CASSPTGGYDNEQFF.

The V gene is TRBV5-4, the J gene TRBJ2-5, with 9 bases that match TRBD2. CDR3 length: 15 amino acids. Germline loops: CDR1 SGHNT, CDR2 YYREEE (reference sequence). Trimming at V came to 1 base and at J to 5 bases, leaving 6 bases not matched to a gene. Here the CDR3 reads CASSLRGLAGETQYF. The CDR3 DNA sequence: TGTGCCAGCAGCTTGAGGGGACTAGCCGGCGAGACCCAGTACTTC. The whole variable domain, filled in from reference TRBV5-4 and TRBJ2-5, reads ETGVTQSPTHLIKTRGQQVTLRCSSQSGHNTVSWYQQALGQGPQFIFQYYREEENGRGNFPPRFSGLQFPNYSSELNVNALELDDSALYLCASSLRGLAGETQYFGPGTRLLVL.

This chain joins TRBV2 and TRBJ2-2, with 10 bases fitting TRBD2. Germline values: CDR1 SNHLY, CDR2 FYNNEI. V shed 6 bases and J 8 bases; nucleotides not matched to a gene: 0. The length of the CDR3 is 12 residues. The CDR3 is CASRLAGGELFF. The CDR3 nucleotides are TGTGCCAGCAGACTAGCGGGGGGGGAGCTGTTTTTT.

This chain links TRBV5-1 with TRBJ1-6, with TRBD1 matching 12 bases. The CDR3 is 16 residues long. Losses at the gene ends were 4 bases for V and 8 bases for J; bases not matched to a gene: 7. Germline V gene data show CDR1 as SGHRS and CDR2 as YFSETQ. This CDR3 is CASSEGTGGSHSPLHF. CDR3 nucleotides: TGCGCCAGCAGCGAAGGGACAGGGGGCTCGCATTCACCCCTCCACTTT.

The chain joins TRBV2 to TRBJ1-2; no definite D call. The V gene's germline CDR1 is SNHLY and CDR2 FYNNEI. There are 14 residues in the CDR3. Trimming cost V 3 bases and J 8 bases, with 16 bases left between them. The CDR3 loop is CASSDRVKGRGYTF. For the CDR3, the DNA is TGTGCCAGCAGTGACCGGGTTAAAGGAAGGGGCTACACCTTC.